Below, one T cell receptor beta chain is given with its context. The antigen is not known. The assay was immunoSEQ multiplex PCR, and TCRdb's table has in-frame clones only and misses some. The sample lists tens of thousands of clones, 88% seen once, with over 5% in the top ten. All patients experienced relapse after autologous stem cell transplantation, and brentuximab vedotin exposure was variable. Germline V gene sequence: CDR1 SGHRS, CDR2 YFSETQ. V lost 2 bases, J lost 6 bases, and 12 bases lay in between. CDR3 length: 14 amino acids. This entry belongs to a study of PD-1 blockade in classical Hodgkin lymphoma. Whole-study results and caveats: Lower baseline TCR diversity marked trial partial responders and progressors. CD4+ TCR diversity, unlike CD8+, rose significantly by C4D1.

This clonotype originated in a human donor with classical Hodgkin lymphoma. The chain carries TRBV5-1 and TRBJ2-1; D possibly corresponds to TRBD2 (5 bases). The input for sequencing was peripheral blood mononuclear cells (PBMCs), taken before the second cycle of nivolumab. CDR3 region: CASSLLTTSNEQFF. The CDR3, as DNA: TGCGCCAGCAGCTTACTGACTACGAGCAATGAGCAGTTCTTC.